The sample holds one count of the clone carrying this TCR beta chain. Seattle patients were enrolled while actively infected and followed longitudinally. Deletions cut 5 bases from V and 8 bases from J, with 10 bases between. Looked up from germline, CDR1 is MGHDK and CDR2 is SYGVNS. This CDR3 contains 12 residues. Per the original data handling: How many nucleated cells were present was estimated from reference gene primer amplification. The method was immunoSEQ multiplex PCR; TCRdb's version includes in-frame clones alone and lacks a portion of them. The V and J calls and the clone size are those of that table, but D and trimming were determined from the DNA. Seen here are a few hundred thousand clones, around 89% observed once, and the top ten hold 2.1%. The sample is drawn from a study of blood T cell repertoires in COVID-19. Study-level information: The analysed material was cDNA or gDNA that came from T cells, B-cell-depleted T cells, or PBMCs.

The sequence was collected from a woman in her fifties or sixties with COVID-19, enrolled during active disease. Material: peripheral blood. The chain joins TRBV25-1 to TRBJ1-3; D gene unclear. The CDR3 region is CASSTVAHTIYF. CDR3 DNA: TGTGCCAGCAGTACTGTTGCACACACCATATATTTT. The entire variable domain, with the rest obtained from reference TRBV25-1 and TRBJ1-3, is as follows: EADIYQTPRYLVIGTGKKITLECSQTMGHDKMYWYQQDPGMELHLIHYSYGVNSTEKGDLSSESTVSRIRTEHFPLTLESARPSHTSQYLCASSTVAHTIYFGEGSWLTVV.